The T cell receptor beta chain under discussion was sequenced for a study of CD4 T cells in relation to SARS-CoV-2 and coronaviruses. Study outcomes and limitations: SARS-CoV-2-driven expansion was significantly weaker in crossreactive than monoreactive clones.

Deletions cut 4 bases from V and 0 bases from J, with 6 bases between. Per the germline V gene, CDR1 is MDHEN and CDR2 is SYDVKM. CDR3 length: 14 residues. Before the COVID-19 pandemic, during about 2011-2019, CD4+ T cells were taken from unexposed donors. On this clone itself: Its target is not known.

TCRdb keeps only in-frame clones here, not all; method: immunoSEQ multiplex PCR. The sample has around 62,000 clones, 85% to 95% seen once; the top ten hold 0.11% to 0.15%. Sequenced material: naive CD4+ T cells from PBMCs. Subset: naive CD4+ T cells isolated by negative enrichment. The receptor was isolated from a human donor in good health. This chain connects TRBV28 to TRBJ1-4; D remains ambiguous. In DNA form, the CDR3 reads TGTGCCAGCAGTTCCGGTCCAACTAATGAAAAACTGTTTTTT. Protein sequence: CASSSGPTNEKLFF.